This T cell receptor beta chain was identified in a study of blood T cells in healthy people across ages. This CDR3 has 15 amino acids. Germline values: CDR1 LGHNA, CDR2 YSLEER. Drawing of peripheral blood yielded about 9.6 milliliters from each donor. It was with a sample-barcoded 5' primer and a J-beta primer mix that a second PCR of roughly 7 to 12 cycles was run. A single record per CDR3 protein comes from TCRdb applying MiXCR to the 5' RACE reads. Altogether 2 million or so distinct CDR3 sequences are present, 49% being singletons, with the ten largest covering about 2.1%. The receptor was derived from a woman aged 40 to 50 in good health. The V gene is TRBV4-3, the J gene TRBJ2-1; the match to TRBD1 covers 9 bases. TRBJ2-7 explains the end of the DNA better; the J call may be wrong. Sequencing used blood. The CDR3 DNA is TGCGCCAGCAGCCAAAGCCGGGACAGGGTTAATGAGCAGTACTTC. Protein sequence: CASSQSRDRVNEQYF.